This T cell receptor beta chain appears in the sequencing data of a study of blood T cell repertoires in COVID-19. TCRdb's copy holds only in-frame clones and misses some; the assay was immunoSEQ multiplex PCR. The sample includes approximately 100,000 clones, more than 85% seen only once; the top ten take around 1%. The V gene lost 1 base and the J gene lost 5 bases, with 11 bases spanning the gap. The length of the CDR3 is 15 residues. Germline CDR1 is KGHSH and CDR2 is LQKENI. J is TRBJ2-2 and V is TRBV18; D is ambiguous. This clonotype was sampled from a man aged 55 to 69 with acute or convalescent COVID-19. Sequenced: peripheral blood. As DNA, the CDR3 is TGTGCCAGCTCACCACTTGAACATTCTACCGGGGAGCTGTTTTTT. The encoded protein is CASSPLEHSTGELFF.